The T cell receptor (beta chain) under discussion was sequenced for a study of human T cells and chemical hapten exposure. Study in general: Upper-back patches of 0.01% DPC were read at 6 days. There were per-sample TCR yield variations, arising mainly from small pooled library volume differences.

Details on this clonotype: Its matching antigen is unknown.

TCRdb called the RACE reads again in MiXCR, with one record for every CDR3 protein. Among over 95,000 distinct CDR3 sequences listed, around an eighth were seen once. As for time point: patch test 1, 2 weeks after DPC sensitization. Treatment in this sample: therapeutic diphenylcyclopropenone sensitization with weekly scalp DPC. Regarding the study as a whole: DPC sensitization did not alter TCRs above 1 in 1000 frequency. Expanded TCRs grouped into significantly more large CDR3 similarity clusters than controls produced.

This sample comprised whole blood, obtained in connection with sensitization to the hapten diphenylcyclopropenone (DPC). The sequence derives from a woman aged 40 to 50 with alopecia areata. Some clones in this sample may be carry-over from other donors' samples.

Here the CDR3 reads CASSLGSRWYNEQFF. DNA for the CDR3: TGTGCCAGCAGTTTAGGTTCTAGGTGGTACAATGAGCAGTTCTTC. The J gene is TRBJ2-1, the V gene TRBV12-3 or TRBV12-4; no reliable D call. V gave up 1 base and J gave up 4 bases, with 11 bases separating them. The CDR3 is 15 residues long.